This record looks at one T cell receptor (beta chain) sequence and its context. This clonotype was detected ten times or more. Which antigen it targets is not known. Qualities for individual bases were not recorded, and no much larger clone is one base off. This record belongs to a study of identical twins (dated by TCRdb to 2016 to 2017). Background on the whole study: To test whether fetal clonotypes persist, this study deep-sequenced TCR alpha and beta repertoires from monozygotic twins, from unrelated adults of various ages, and from cord blood. To rule out contamination, the twin experiments were replicated at different times with different library preparation protocols.

General study outcomes and caveats: Zero-insertion analyses could be partly confounded by invariant T cells such as MAIT and iNKT, though diverse VJ usage argued against such confounding for most clonotypes. Compared with coincidental sharing between unrelated individuals, out-of-frame TCR alpha sequences shared between twins showed an excess of sequences with low generation probability. In monozygotic twins, recombination models systematically underestimated out-of-frame TCR alpha sharing, but the models matched the sharing seen between unrelated individuals. A weaker excess of twin sharing was found in beta out-of-frame sequences because the signal-to-noise ratio was lowered by fewer shared sequences. Fewer insertions were carried by abundant cord blood beta clonotypes, a similar but weaker trend appeared in young adult naive repertoires, and no such trend appeared in memory repertoires. Because the same donors could not be followed over many years, the conclusions depended on cross-sectional statistical analysis.

The protocol used for the library was 5' RACE. TCRdb names Illumina HiSeq 2000 as the instrument used. Template switching introduced a universal primer binding site; the final cDNA contained a unique molecular identifier, enabling accurate counting of TCR cDNA molecules. First-strand cDNA for TCR alpha and beta chains was synthesized from specific primers in the conserved constant-segment region. To control for contamination, every cDNA library carried two barcodes: a SMART-Mk sample barcode plus Illumina barcodes. TruSeq adapter sequences and Illumina sample barcodes were added in two successive PCR steps. The TCR alpha and beta cDNA libraries were sequenced on the Illumina HiSeq platform using custom primers. Per the authors' processing: Raw reads were processed with MiGEC to extract unique molecular identifiers, and MiXCR was used to determine CDR3 positions. For each individual, recombination models were inferred using an EM algorithm with the repgenHMM and IGoR tools. Shared clonotypes were analyzed with the tcR package in R, and sharing was normalized by the product of cloneset sizes. To study raw recombination free of thymic and clonal selection effects, out-of-frame nonproductive sequences were analyzed. In TCRdb, the public reads were trimmed at Q25 with fastp and aligned with MiXCR, with productive beta chains retained. CDR3 protein duplicates are merged, each entry listing the most common genes and DNA. These V and J calls rely on TCRdb rather than the paper's analysis. In all, the sample holds approximately 700,000 distinct CDR3 sequences, and around 6.1% of those were seen once. The top ten clonotypes cover 1.5% to 2% of the sample.

Only healthy Caucasian donors were included. The study also sequenced three unrelated non-twin adults: a male aged 18 to 30, a male aged 50 to 60 and a female aged 50 to 60. Using Miltenyi CD45RO+ enrichment and human naive T-cell isolation kits, memory (CD45RO+) and naive T cells were isolated from PBMC. Inclusive of the bounding cysteine and phenylalanine, the CDR3 is 13 residues long. Only the CDR3 region is kept as DNA, spanning 39 bases read in frame from base 1. V is clipped by 6 bases and J by 1 base, and the sequence between their germline boundaries is 9 bases long. From the germline V gene, CDR1 is SQVTM and CDR2 is ANQGSEA.

The sequence is built from TRBV29-1 and TRBJ2-2; TRBD2 might be the D gene, on 6 matching bases. Material: naive T cells sorted from blood. Interpreted using the paper, the cell subset or site label stands for: cells isolated with a human naive T-cell isolation kit. The source is a man between 18 and 29 years old in good health. For the CDR3, the sequence is CSVGLGNTGELFF. The sequenced DNA is TGCAGCGTGGGACTTGGGAACACCGGGGAGCTGTTTTTT.